The source of this T cell receptor beta chain is a study of cytomegalovirus exposure and HLA in healthy donors. General study findings and limits: Across HLA loci, a later analysis found differing TCR association rates, with DRB1 most and HLA-C fewest. It has been reported that TCR beta sequences accurately predicted the HLA-A and HLA-B alleles of most subjects. It emerged from a later analysis that several of the most significant clusters appeared to be linked to common viral pathogens.

The CDR3 length is 13 residues. CDR1 is SEHNR and CDR2 is FQNEAQ in the germline V gene (reference sequence). Trimming took off 3 bases at V and 7 bases at J, with 10 bases between the two ends. Remarks on this clone: Its antigen is not identified.

13 Jbeta primers and 60 Vbeta primers were used for the PCR. Only in-frame clones appear in the TCRdb table, and some are missing; sequencing was by immunoSEQ multiplex PCR. The data contain about 140,000 clones, 80% to 90% of them singletons. The chain has TRBV7-9 and TRBJ1-3; TRBD1 might be the D (5 bases). The sequence was obtained from a middle-aged woman in good health and CMV-seropositive. Material for sequencing was PBMCs. CDR3: CASSFGGGNTIYF. CDR3 sequence (DNA): TGTGCCAGCAGCTTCGGGGGAGGGAACACCATATATTTT.